The 25 T cell receptor beta chains below come from one sample, sequenced in a study of T cell repertoires in cytomegalovirus infection. TCRdb used MiXCR to reprocess the reads, holding one entry per CDR3 protein. The sample consists of roughly 320,000 distinct CDR3 sequences, approximately 10% of them appearing once. The material sequenced was PBMCs. Receptors originate from a human donor in good health (CMV status not recorded). Some clones in this sample may be carry-over from other donors' samples.

This clonotype was seen at least ten times. The chain uses TRBV20-1 and TRBJ2-7, with D tentatively TRBD2 (5 bases). Trimming removed 2 bases at V and 2 bases at J, with 13 bases between. This CDR3 has 14 amino acids. The V gene's germline CDR1 is DFQATT and CDR2 SNEGSKA (reference sequence). CDR3 sequence (DNA): TGCAGTGCTAGATCGGAGGAAAACCCCTACGAGCAGTACTTC. This translates into CSARSEENPYEQYF.

A remark on this clonotype: A much larger clone differs from this one at a single base, so this may be a read error. This CDR3 fails to terminate in the conserved phenylalanine or tryptophan, so it likely reflects a read error. V and J are TRBV20-1 and TRBJ1-1, with 7 nucleotides matching TRBD1. Per germline, CDR1 DFQATT and CDR2 SNEGSKA (reference sequence). The CDR3 extends over 14 amino acids. With V trimmed by 1 base and J by 5 bases, 7 bases remained unmatched. The CDR3 region is CSARGRTGWTEAFS. In DNA, the CDR3 is TGCAGTGCTAGAGGAAGGACAGGCTGGACTGAAGCTTTCTCT.

The sample holds a few counts of this clonotype. V and J are TRBV20-1 and TRBJ1-5, with D possibly matching TRBD1 (6 bases). The V gene's germline CDR1 is DFQATT and CDR2 SNEGSKA (reference sequence). Trimming pared 5 bases from V and 2 bases from J, leaving 16 bases between. The CDR3 spans 15 residues. The CDR3, as DNA: TGCAGTGCTGTTAGGGGGGATCGTGGCAATCAGCCCCAGCATTTT. As protein: CSAVRGDRGNQPQHF.

This chain links TRBV4-2 with TRBJ1-6; possible D gene TRBD1, 6 bases. Trimming stripped 0 bases from V and 8 bases from J, with 11 bases between. The germline V gene encodes CDR1 LGHNA and CDR2 YNFKEQ. This CDR3 comprises 15 residues. This CDR3 is CASSQDLTGDSPLHF. CDR3 DNA sequence: TGTGCCAGCAGCCAAGATCTGACAGGAGATTCACCCCTCCACTTT.

This clonotype has at least ten counts. At one boundary the junction diverges from the germline segment, which might be a read error. This chain uses TRBV7-8 with TRBJ1-6, with D possibly TRBD1 on 5 matching bases. The CDR3 covers 14 residues. CDR1 is SGHVS, CDR2 FQNEAQ, per germline. Written as DNA, the CDR3 is TGTGCCAGCAGCCAGGGTTCTTATACTTCACCCCTCCACTTT. Translating gives CASSQGSYTSPLHF.

This clonotype was counted at least ten times. The chain employs TRBV12-3 or TRBV12-4 and TRBJ2-5, with 7 bases identical to TRBD2. This CDR3 region has 15 residues. J lost 4 bases, V lost 6 bases, and 11 bases had no gene match. The CDR3 nucleotides read TGTGCCAGCAGCCAATCGCTCGGGACTACAGAGACCCAGTACTTC. Its protein product is CASSQSLGTTETQYF.

This clonotype occurred many times. J is TRBJ2-1 and V is TRBV20-1, with 8 bases fitting TRBD1. Trimming took 3 bases from V and 8 from J; bases not matched to a gene: 6. Germline CDR1 reads DFQATT; CDR2 reads SNEGSKA (reference sequence). This CDR3 spans 13 amino acids. CDR3 sequence reads: CSARGRGPYEQFF. The CDR3 DNA is TGCAGTGCTAGGGGCAGGGGGCCCTATGAGCAGTTCTTC.

This clonotype came up many times. The rearrangement links TRBV6-2 or TRBV6-3 to TRBJ2-3; the match to TRBD2 covers 11 bases. With V trimmed by 2 bases and J by 4 bases, 2 bases remained unmatched. CDR1 and CDR2 from the germline V gene are MNHEY and SVGEGT. The CDR3 has 15 residues. CDR3 loop: CASSYRLAGSDTQYF. CDR3 nucleotide sequence: TGTGCCAGCAGTTACCGACTAGCGGGGTCAGATACGCAGTATTTT.

This clonotype has just a few counts. This chain connects TRBV5-4 to TRBJ2-7, with D perhaps TRBD1 (7 bases). The germline CDR1 and CDR2 sequences are SGHNT and YYREEE (reference sequence). V lost 1 base to trimming and J lost 6 bases, with 11 bases between them. The CDR3 totals 13 residues. CDR3 DNA sequence: TGTGCCAGCAGCTTGAGACAGGGAGGCGAGCAGTACTTC. Its protein is CASSLRQGGEQYF.

This clonotype showed up many times. The chain recombines TRBV2 with TRBJ2-5; 11 nucleotides agree with TRBD1. Germline V gene data show CDR1 as SNHLY and CDR2 as FYNNEI. CDR3 length: 14 amino acids. Germline trimming cut 6 bases from V and 2 bases from J; bases unmatched to any gene: 2. In DNA form, the CDR3 reads TGTGCCAGCAGCGGGACAGGGGGACAAGAGACCCAGTACTTC. This encodes CASSGTGGQETQYF.

This clonotype was seen ten or more times. V usage is TRBV20-1 and J usage is TRBJ2-3; 13 nucleotides match TRBD2. Unmatched junction bases numbered 5, after V lost 7 bases and J lost 7 bases. CDR1 DFQATT and CDR2 SNEGSKA come from the germline V gene (reference sequence). This CDR3 comprises 13 residues. CDR3 DNA: TGCAGTGGGGGACTAGCGGGGATAAATACGCAGTATTTT. It translates to CSGGLAGINTQYF.

This clonotype was detected once. V is TRBV6-6 and J is TRBJ2-7; 8 nucleotides match TRBD1. V trimming: 7 bases; J trimming: 3 bases; junction bases outside the gene matches: 11. Germline V lookup: CDR1 MNHNY, CDR2 SVGAGI (reference sequence). This CDR3 comprises 15 residues. The CDR3 coding sequence is TGTGCCAGCATCGCACAGGGGGTTCAGGGCTACGAGCAGTACGTC. Amino acid sequence: CASIAQGVQGYEQYV.

This clonotype was recorded a few times. The V and J genes are TRBV9 and TRBJ2-2; D might be TRBD2 (6 bases). The length of the CDR3 is 14 residues. V dropped 0 bases and J dropped 6 bases, with 9 bases sitting between them. Germline CDR1 is SGDLS and CDR2 is YYNGEE. The CDR3 loop is CASSVERGSGELFF. The DNA for the CDR3 is TGTGCCAGCAGCGTAGAACGGGGGTCCGGGGAGCTGTTTTTT. Filled out from reference TRBV9 and TRBJ2-2, the complete variable domain reads DSGVTQTPKHLITATGQRVTLRCSPRSGDLSVYWYQQSLDQGLQFLIQYYNGEERAKGNILERFSAQQFPDLHSELNLSSLELGDSALYFCASSVERGSGELFFGEGSRLTVL.

This clonotype was picked up many times. The rearrangement links TRBV7-2 to TRBJ2-5; 9 bases fit TRBD2. CDR3 length: 16 amino acids. V dropped 5 bases and J dropped 2; count of bases not matched to a gene: 9. Germline assignment: CDR1 SGHTA and CDR2 FQGNSA. The CDR3 is CASSQGGGGVQETQYF. CDR3 nucleotides: TGTGCCAGCAGCCAAGGGGGCGGGGGGGTTCAAGAGACCCAGTACTTC.

This clonotype was seen at least ten times. The V and J genes are TRBV5-1 and TRBJ1-1, with D hard to call. Looked up from germline, CDR1 is SGHRS and CDR2 is YFSETQ. V lost 4 bases to trimming and J lost 2 bases, with 9 bases between them. The CDR3 consists of 13 residues. Here the CDR3 reads CASSPSPNTEAFF. The CDR3, as DNA: TGCGCCAGCAGCCCCAGTCCCAACACTGAAGCTTTCTTT.

In this sample, this clonotype turned up many times. The rearrangement uses TRBV5-1 and TRBJ1-1; no firm D call. Trimming left V 10 bases short and J 1 base short, with 17 bases between. CDR1 is SGHRS and CDR2 is YFSETQ in the germline V gene. CDR3 length: 14 amino acids. The CDR3 region has the DNA TGCGCCGGCCCAGGCGAGGGCCAGAACACTGAAGCTTTCTTT. Its translation: CAGPGEGQNTEAFF.

This clonotype showed up many times. This chain joins TRBV6-1 and TRBJ1-1; possible D gene TRBD1, 6 bases. The germline V gene encodes CDR1 MNHNS and CDR2 SASEGT. Between the trimmed V and J ends, which lost 7 bases and 4 bases, there was a span of 19 bases. The CDR3 length is 15 residues. CDR3 sequence reads: CASTGGGGMGTEAFF. Written as DNA, the CDR3 is TGTGCCAGCACCGGGGGCGGGGGTATGGGCACTGAAGCTTTCTTT.

The J gene is TRBJ2-3, the V gene TRBV7-6; TRBD2 matches at 9 bases. J lost 4 bases, V lost 8 bases, and 13 bases had no gene match. The germline V gene encodes CDR1 SGHVS and CDR2 FNYEAQ. There are 16 residues in the CDR3. CDR3 nucleotide sequence: TGTGCCAGCTTTCCGCGGGGGGGCCTTCTGTCAGATACGCAGTATTTT. This encodes CASFPRGGLLSDTQYF.

This clonotype showed up many times. This chain links TRBV5-1 with TRBJ2-5, with a possible D match to TRBD2 (5 bases). V lost 2 bases, J lost 0 bases, and 14 bases lay in between. The CDR3 spans 16 residues. Germline CDR1 is SGHRS and CDR2 is YFSETQ. CDR3 amino acids: CASSFVRDSYQETQYF. The CDR3 DNA reads as TGCGCCAGCAGCTTTGTCCGGGATTCGTACCAAGAGACCCAGTACTTC.

The gene calls are TRBV28 and TRBJ1-5; the D gene is possibly TRBD1 (6 bases). The V and J ends lost 1 base and 6 bases respectively, with 16 bases between them. CDR1 and CDR2 from the germline V gene are MDHEN and SYDVKM. The CDR3 has 16 amino acids. Here the CDR3 reads CASSLLRGTLGQPQHF. The CDR3 nucleotides read TGTGCCAGCAGTTTATTAAGGGGGACCTTGGGTCAGCCCCAGCATTTT.

The sample holds many counts of this clonotype. This chain links TRBV19 with TRBJ2-1, with D perhaps given as TRBD1 or TRBD2 (5 bases each). V was pared by 5 bases and J by 10 bases, with 9 bases between. The CDR3 consists of 11 residues. Germline lookup yields CDR1 LNHDA and CDR2 SQIVND (reference sequence). The CDR3 region has the DNA TGTGCCAGTAGTGGGGACGGCGAGCAGTTCTTC. This encodes CASSGDGEQFF.

This clonotype was detected ten times or more. The chain employs TRBV19 and TRBJ1-1; no reliable D call. The germline V and J ends were trimmed by 3 bases and 6 bases, with 11 bases remaining between them. Per germline, CDR1 LNHDA and CDR2 SQIVND (reference sequence). The CDR3 has 13 residues. The CDR3 DNA follows: TGTGCCAGTAGTATGGATGCTAGCCCTGAAGCTTTCTTT. This gives the protein CASSMDASPEAFF.

This clonotype was seen repeatedly, ten times or more. The chain uses TRBV6-1 and TRBJ2-7; 8 positions agree with TRBD1. The germline V gene encodes CDR1 MNHNS and CDR2 SASEGT. The junction had 5 bases not matched to a gene; V was cut back by 4 bases and J by 0 bases. CDR3 length equals 15 residues. CDR3 DNA: TGTGCCAGCAGTGGGGGGGACAGGCTCTCCTACGAGCAGTACGTC. Its translation is CASSGGDRLSYEQYV.

This clonotype showed up many times. The rearrangement joins TRBV12-3 or TRBV12-4 to TRBJ2-1; TRBD1 aligns across 8 bases. The CDR3 extends over 14 amino acids. V shed 5 bases and J 3 bases; nucleotides not matched to a gene: 3. For the CDR3, the DNA is TGTGCCAGCAGTCCAGGGGGCGGCTACAATGAGCAGTTCTTC. Translation: CASSPGGGYNEQFF.

Many counts were recorded for this clonotype. The chain recombines TRBV10-3 with TRBJ2-1; D unresolved. This CDR3 comprises 14 residues. Germline assignment: CDR1 ENHRY and CDR2 SYGVKD. With 3 bases removed from V and 3 bases from J, the gap between germline ends came to 9 bases. CDR3 coding DNA: TGTGCCATCAGTGACCCCAAGTACTACAATGAGCAGTTCTTC. Protein: CAISDPKYYNEQFF.